The 9 T cell receptor beta chains in this list originate from one sample, sequenced in a study of vaccination and CD4 T cells after COVID-19 (dated by TCRdb to 2022 to 2024). Their specific antigens are unknown. This sample's time point label indicates: late sampling 161 to 241 days after vaccination in a few convalescent patients. The treatment or condition label here, explained by the study, means: roughly 11-day PBMC culture with coronavirus spike peptide pools or control peptides (ViraFEST assay). Libraries came from PCR. Sequenced using an Illumina iSeq 100. At the Johns Hopkins FTIC core, DNA from the cultured CD4+ T cells underwent TCR sequencing with the Oncomine TCR Beta short-read assay. TCRdb handled the public reads itself, with Q25 trimming in fastp and clone calling in MiXCR, and kept productive beta chains. Every CDR3 protein is listed once, alongside the most common genes and DNA of its rows. The sample data list 20,000 or so distinct CDR3 sequences, and under 50% of these were observed just once. The ten largest clonotypes hold roughly 4% of the sample.

The input for sequencing was CD4+ T cells from blood, cultured in vitro, taken about 7 months after SARS-CoV-2 vaccination. The origin of the receptors is a human donor who had recovered from COVID-19.

This clonotype came up a few times. V usage is TRBV28 and J usage is TRBJ2-5, with a possible D match to TRBD1 (5 bases). The CDR3 covers 15 residues. Germline values: CDR1 MDHEN, CDR2 SYDVKM. Trimming cost V 2 bases and J 4 bases, with 14 bases left between them. The CDR3 region has the DNA TGTGCCAGCAGTTTAATAGGGGATCAGGGAGAGACCCAGTACTTC. Protein product: CASSLIGDQGETQYF.

This clonotype showed up just a few times. The V gene is TRBV20-1, the J gene TRBJ2-7, with D hard to call. Trimming removed 3 bases from V and 5 bases from J, with 17 bases in between. Germline-derived CDR1 and CDR2 are DFQATT and SNEGSKA (reference sequence). The CDR3 is 14 amino acids. CDR3 nucleotide sequence: TGCAGTGCTAGTCTTGGCGTAAACGTCGACGAGCAGTACTTC. Protein product: CSASLGVNVDEQYF.

In DNA, the CDR3 is TGTGCCAGCAGACTAACGCCGTCGAGTTTCAATTCACCCCTCCACTTT. Translation: CASRLTPSSFNSPLHF. The chain employs TRBV6-1 and TRBJ1-6; D call uncertain. The germline CDR1 and CDR2 sequences are MNHNS and SASEGT. This CDR3 is built from 16 residues. The V end lost 6 bases, the J end lost 7 bases, and 19 bases lay between the germline ends.

The V and J genes are TRBV6-1 and TRBJ2-1; TRBD2 matches at 9 bases. The CDR3 extends over 16 amino acids. V shed 3 bases and J 0 bases; nucleotides not matched to a gene: 3. Germline loops: CDR1 MNHNS, CDR2 SASEGT. The CDR3 DNA follows: TGTGCCAGCAGTGAGTTAGCGGGAGCCTCCTACAATGAGCAGTTCTTC. Translation gives CASSELAGASYNEQFF.

The genes are TRBV7-9 and TRBJ2-7; 12 bases line up with TRBD1. J lost 1 base, V lost 5 bases, and 12 bases had no gene match. There are 18 residues in the CDR3. Germline CDR1 SEHNR, CDR2 FQNEAQ (reference sequence). The CDR3, as DNA: TGTGCCAGCAGCCAGGGTCCGGGACAGGGGGCGAGGTCCTACGAGCAGTACTTC. Protein product: CASSQGPGQGARSYEQYF.

This chain connects TRBV27 to TRBJ1-2; TRBD1 might be the D (6 bases). Germline V gives CDR1 MNHEY, CDR2 SMNVEV (reference sequence). V lost 1 base and J 5 bases, leaving 14 bases between the germline ends. This CDR3 comprises 15 residues. In DNA form, the CDR3 reads TGTGCCAGCAGTTTATGGGGGGCCCAGACTTATGGCTACACCTTC. Its translation: CASSLWGAQTYGYTF.

This clonotype was observed a few times. This chain connects TRBV7-2 to TRBJ2-3; D may be TRBD2 (5 bases). The V end was cut by 1 base, the J end by 1 base, with 12 bases between. The germline gives CDR1 SGHTA, CDR2 FQGNSA. The CDR3 runs 16 residues. DNA of the CDR3: TGTGCCAGCAGCTTAGGGGCTAGCAGACGCACAGATACGCAGTATTTT. It translates to CASSLGASRRTDTQYF.

V usage is TRBV19 and J usage is TRBJ2-6, with TRBD1 matching over 10 bases. The J segment lost 2 bases and the V segment lost 11 bases, leaving 9 bases of the junction unmatched. The CDR3 contains 16 residues. From germline, CDR1 is LNHDA and CDR2 SQIVND (reference sequence). Here the CDR3 DNA reads TGTGCCGGAGGGGACAGGGGTTCCCCTGGGGCCAACGTCCTGACTTTC. Translation gives CAGGDRGSPGANVLTF.

This rearrangement joins TRBV7-9 to TRBJ2-2; TRBD2 might be the D (6 bases). CDR1 is SEHNR, CDR2 FQNEAQ, per germline (reference sequence). The CDR3 sequence is 16 residues long. V lost 8 bases to trimming and J lost 2 bases, with 18 bases between them. As DNA, the CDR3 is TGTGCCAGCGCGGGGCATCGGCGGACCAACACCGGGGAGCTGTTTTTT. This encodes CASAGHRRTNTGELFF.